These T cell receptor beta chains were read from a single sample in a study of regulatory T cells in long-lasting Graves disease. MiXCR was run by TCRdb on the multiplex PCR reads, yielding one entry per CDR3 protein. The table shows more than 300,000 distinct CDR3 sequences, with approximately 10% occurring only once. This same sample was also part of a study on T cells in Graves' hyperthyroidism and ophthalmopathy.

The sample consisted of peripheral blood mononuclear cells (PBMCs), taken at new diagnosis, from a patient treated with antithyroid drugs. The receptors were gathered from a woman aged 18-35 years with Graves disease. The CDR3 runs from the conserved cysteine through the conserved F or W. The D gene is left open where the match is weak. Not all rows give a size; the values are once, few, many and, for expanded clones, a class.

TRBJ2-4 TRBV2 TRBD2 . CASTEAGLAGGYAKNIQYF TGTGCCAGCACAGAGGCGGGACTAGCGGGAGGATACGCCAAAAACATTCAGTACTTC
TRBJ1-2 TRBV6-1 . many CASTRLNYGYTF TGTGCCAGCACTAGGCTCAACTATGGCTACACCTTC
TRBJ1-2 TRBV10-3 . . CAISGTSGSDGYTF TGTGCCATCAGTGGGACCTCAGGTTCCGATGGCTACACCTTC
TRBJ2-7 TRBV7-2 . many CASSRAVGEQYF TGTGCCAGCAGCCGTGCCGTCGGGGAGCAGTACTTC
TRBJ1-5 TRBV20-1 TRBD1 many CSASPRTGDGGNQPQHF TGCAGTGCTAGTCCCCGGACAGGGGATGGTGGCAATCAGCCCCAGCATTTT
TRBJ2-7 TRBV6-2/TRBV6-3 . many CASSESRLYTGSTYEQYF TGTGCCAGCAGTGAAAGTCGTTTGTATACAGGGAGCACCTACGAGCAGTACTTC
TRBJ2-2 TRBV10-3 . many CAIRSRNFANTGELFF TGTGCCATCAGGAGCCGGAACTTCGCGAACACCGGGGAGCTGTTTTTT
TRBJ2-5 TRBV28 TRBD2 many CASSRLSSGRAETQYF TGTGCCAGCAGTCGTCTGTCTAGCGGGAGGGCGGAGACCCAGTACTTC
TRBJ2-1 TRBV12-3/TRBV12-4 TRBD2 many CASSSGGASWNEQFF TGTGCCAGCAGTTCCGGGGGGGCCTCCTGGAATGAGCAGTTCTTC
TRBJ2-3 TRBV5-6 TRBD2 few CASSFSGSADTQYF TGTGCCAGCAGCTTTAGCGGGAGTGCAGATACGCAGTATTTT
TRBJ1-5 TRBV2 . few CASSPPSFGQPNQPQHF TGTGCCAGCAGCCCACCTAGCTTCGGACAGCCCAATCAGCCCCAGCATTTT
TRBJ1-5 TRBV19 . few CASATSPYPYSNQPQHF TGTGCCAGCGCGACGTCTCCTTACCCCTATAGCAATCAGCCCCAGCATTTT
TRBJ2-1 TRBV27 TRBD2 many CASSLLAGRGDEQFF TGTGCCAGCAGTTTGTTAGCGGGAAGGGGCGATGAGCAGTTCTTC
TRBJ1-5 TRBV20-1 . many CSARNYGGNQPQHF TGCAGTGCTCGCAACTACGGAGGCAATCAGCCCCAGCATTTT
TRBJ2-1 TRBV30 TRBD2 many CASTLAGGPYNEQFF TGTGCCTCCACACTAGCGGGAGGGCCGTACAATGAGCAGTTCTTC
TRBJ1-4 TRBV19 . . CASAKWGTNEKLFF TGTGCCAGCGCCAAATGGGGGACTAATGAAAAACTGTTTTTT
TRBJ2-7 TRBV28 TRBD2 . CASSSLPGGSSYEQYF TGTGCCAGCAGTTCCCTCCCGGGCGGGAGCTCCTACGAGCAGTACTTC
TRBJ2-1 TRBV7-3 TRBD1 many CASSYGQALGNEQFF TGTGCCAGCAGCTACGGACAGGCCTTAGGGAATGAGCAGTTCTTC
TRBJ2-2 TRBV27 . many CASSYGRPTNTGELFF TGTGCCAGCAGTTACGGCCGTCCGACGAACACCGGGGAGCTGTTTTTT
TRBJ1-1 TRBV12-3/TRBV12-4 . many CTSRTTGNTEAFF TGTACCAGCAGGACAACGGGAAACACTGAAGCTTTCTTT
TRBJ2-1 TRBV24-1 . many CATSGRVGSSYNEQFF TGTGCCACCAGTGGCAGGGTCGGAAGCTCCTACAATGAGCAGTTCTTC
TRBJ1-3 TRBV6-4 . few CASRSPRGHGNTIYF TGTGCCAGCAGATCCCCCCGGGGGCACGGAAACACCATATATTTT
TRBJ2-2 TRBV20-1 TRBD1 . CSAYRGNTGELFF TGCAGTGCTTACAGGGGGAACACCGGGGAGCTGTTTTTT
TRBJ1-3 TRBV6-1 . many CASSITPGASGNTIYF TGTGCCAGCAGTATAACTCCAGGGGCTTCGGGAAACACCATATATTTT
TRBJ2-5 TRBV7-6 . few CASSLAPSRSETQYF TGTGCCAGCAGCTTAGCTCCTTCAAGGTCGGAGACCCAGTACTTC
TRBJ1-5 TRBV7-9 . many CASSVGQHNQPQHF TGTGCCAGCAGCGTCGGACAGCACAATCAGCCCCAGCATTTT
TRBJ2-1 TRBV20-1 . many CSARGSLGGTSYNEQFF TGCAGTGCTAGAGGATCCCTCGGCGGTACGTCCTACAATGAGCAGTTCTTC
TRBJ2-1 TRBV24-1 TRBD1 . CATSDFNLPPQGATTEQFF TGTGCCACCAGTGATTTTAATCTCCCCCCCCAGGGGGCTACTACCGAGCAGTTCTTC
TRBJ2-5 TRBV20-1 TRBD2 many CSAGGGGRAEETQYF TGCAGTGCCGGAGGAGGCGGGAGGGCCGAAGAGACCCAGTACTTC
TRBJ2-7 TRBV28 . many CASTFETGYTYEQYF TGTGCCAGCACCTTCGAGACGGGTTACACCTACGAGCAGTACTTC
TRBJ2-2 TRBV7-3 . many CASSESGTGELFF TGTGCCAGCAGCGAAAGCGGCACCGGGGAGCTGTTTTTT
TRBJ2-2 TRBV7-9 . many CASSRDWNTGELFF TGTGCCAGCAGCCGCGACTGGAACACCGGGGAGCTGTTTTTT